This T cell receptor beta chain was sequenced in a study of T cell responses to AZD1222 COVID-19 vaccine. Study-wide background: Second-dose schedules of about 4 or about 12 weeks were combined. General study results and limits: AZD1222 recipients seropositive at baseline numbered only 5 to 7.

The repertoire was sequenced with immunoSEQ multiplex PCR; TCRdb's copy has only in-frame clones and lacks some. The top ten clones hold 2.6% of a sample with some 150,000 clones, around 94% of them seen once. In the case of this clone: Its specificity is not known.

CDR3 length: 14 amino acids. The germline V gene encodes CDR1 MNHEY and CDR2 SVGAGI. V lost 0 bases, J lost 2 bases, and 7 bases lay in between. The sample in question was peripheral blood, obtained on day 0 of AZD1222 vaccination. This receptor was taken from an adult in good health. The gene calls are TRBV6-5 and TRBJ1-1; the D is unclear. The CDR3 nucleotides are TGTGCCAGCAGTTACTCCCCCGTAAACACTGAAGCTTTCTTT. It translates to CASSYSPVNTEAFF.